The 9 T cell receptor delta chains in this list originate from one sample, sequenced in a study of Vδ1+ human thymocytes. RNA was extracted from the cells and then reverse transcribed. The CDR3 regions were amplified by multiplex PCR from V-gene primers to a constant-region primer. TCRdb reran clone calling via CATT on the multiplex PCR reads. This table has 80,000 or so delta-chain clones, approximately 34% appearing once. No antigen is known for these receptors. Study results and limitations: Thymic TRG and TRD repertoires appeared highly polyclonal, with Gaussian CDR3 length distributions.

The sample was Vdelta1+ gamma-delta thymocytes from the thymus. Sample subset: FACS-sorted CD3+ TCRalphabeta- TCRVdelta1+ TCRVdelta2- thymocytes. These receptors originate from a boy under two years old who had congenital heart surgery.

The chain couples TRDV1 to TRDJ1; TRDD3 agrees at 10 bases. Unmatched junction bases numbered 18, after V lost 2 bases and J lost 6 bases. CDR3 length: 19 residues. Germline CDR1 and CDR2: TSWWSYY and QGS. The CDR3 DNA reads TGTGCTCTTGGGGAAAACCCTTGGGGGATACAGTCCCCTGGCTATAAACTCATCTTT. It is translated as CALGENPWGIQSPGYKLIF.

This clone was counted between two and nine times. The V and J genes are TRDV1 and TRDJ1; 8 nucleotides line up with TRDD3. CDR1 and CDR2 (germline): TSWWSYY, QGS. CDR3 length: 22 residues. J was trimmed by 0 bases and V by 4 bases; bases with no gene match: 25. DNA for the CDR3: TGTGCTCTTGGGGGGTCATTCCCCGGGCTTTGGTGGGGATACCACGACACCGATAAACTCATCTTT. Its translation: CALGGSFPGLWWGYHDTDKLIF.

J is TRDJ1 and V is TRDV1, with TRDD3 matching over 10 bases. Germline CDR1 is TSWWSYY and CDR2 is QGS. The trim removed 0 bases at V and 0 bases at J, leaving 16 bases unmatched. The CDR3 has 21 residues. CDR3 DNA sequence: TGTGCTCTTGGGGAACTCCCTAAGTCTGGGGGATATGGGTTATACACCGATAAACTCATCTTT. Its translation: CALGELPKSGGYGLYTDKLIF.

This clone was observed a few times. The chain has TRDV1 and TRDJ1; D ambiguous. Trimming took off 3 bases at V and 0 bases at J, with 17 bases between the two ends. This CDR3 spans 17 amino acids. The germline V gene encodes CDR1 TSWWSYY and CDR2 QGS. CDR3 in DNA: TGTGCTCTTGGGGAGGAGTCTTTCCAAATCGACACCGATAAACTCATCTTT. Translating gives CALGEESFQIDTDKLIF.

V usage is TRDV1 and J usage is TRDJ1, with D possibly called TRDD2 or TRDD3 (7 bases each). The CDR3 is 24 amino acids. The V gene lost 2 bases and the J gene lost 1 base, with 38 bases spanning the gap. Germline V gene sequence: CDR1 TSWWSYY, CDR2 QGS. For the CDR3, the DNA is TGTGCTCTTGGGGAAGGCCTTCCTCTACTTACTGGGGACCGAGGGTGGATTGGCACCGATAAACTCATCTTT. It specifies CALGEGLPLLTGDRGWIGTDKLIF.

The V gene is TRDV1, the J gene TRDJ1; tentative D call: TRDD3 (5 bases). The V end was cut by 0 bases, the J end by 3 bases, with 23 bases between. Germline V gene data show CDR1 as TSWWSYY and CDR2 as QGS. The CDR3 runs 19 residues. The CDR3 DNA sequence: TGTGCTCTTGGGGAACTACAAAAGGAAAGGATTGGGGTCCCCGATAAACTCATCTTT. This sequence encodes CALGELQKERIGVPDKLIF.

This chain joins TRDV1 and TRDJ1; 9 bases line up with TRDD3. CDR1 is TSWWSYY and CDR2 is QGS in the germline V gene. With V trimmed by 3 bases and J by 0 bases, 20 bases remained unmatched. CDR3 length: 21 residues. The CDR3 DNA sequence: TGTGCTCTTGGGGACGGACTATACTTCTTACTGGGGGAAAAGAACACCGATAAACTCATCTTT. It specifies CALGDGLYFLLGEKNTDKLIF.

This clone was observed a few times. The rearrangement uses TRDV2 and TRDJ1; a possible D gene is TRDD3 (5 bases). There are 17 residues in the CDR3. Germline loops: CDR1 GEAIGNYY, CDR2 EKD. V shed 4 bases and J shed 4 bases, with 24 bases lying between them. DNA of the CDR3: TGTGCCTGTGAGGGTGGGGACCCCCATCCCCTCGGCGATAAACTCATCTTT. Translated, it gives CACEGGDPHPLGDKLIF.

The gene calls are TRDV1 and TRDJ1, with 12 bases lining up with TRDD3. The ends lost 2 bases at V and 6 bases at J; junction bases unmatched: 19. Germline CDR1 TSWWSYY, CDR2 QGS. The CDR3 is 20 residues long. In DNA form, the CDR3 reads TGTGCTCTTGGGGAAAGCCCCTACCCCAACTGGGGGATACCCATGAATAAACTCATCTTT. It yields the protein CALGESPYPNWGIPMNKLIF.